These T cell receptor beta chains were read from a single sample in a study of cytomegalovirus exposure and HLA in healthy donors. Clones were sequenced by immunoSEQ multiplex PCR, and TCRdb holds only the in-frame ones, with some missing. The sample lists some 180,000 clones, 75% to 90% occurring once. Material for sequencing was PBMCs. Source of these receptors: a boy between 2 and 10 years old in good health and CMV-seronegative. Both conserved end residues are part of each CDR3. D genes are given only for firm matches. Clone size is shown for a subset of rows, as once, few, many or a class of expanded clone.

DNA: TGTGCCGGGGACAGACCCACAGATACGCAGTATTTT; CDR3: CAGDRPTDTQYF; D: TRBD1; J: TRBJ2-3; size: -; V: TRBV30
DNA: TGTGCCAGCAGCCGTCCCGGGACAGGGGGCAGGGGGTCCTACAATGAGCAGTTCTTC; CDR3: CASSRPGTGGRGSYNEQFF; D: TRBD1; J: TRBJ2-1; size: -; V: TRBV7-9
DNA: TGTGCCAGCAGGCACCCGGGGAAGAGCTCCTACGAGCAGTACTTC; CDR3: CASRHPGKSSYEQYF; D: -; J: TRBJ2-7; size: -; V: TRBV6-1
DNA: TGTTCCAGCAGCCAGACAGGGGGTGGGTACACTGAAGCTTTCTTT; CDR3: CSSSQTGGGYTEAFF; D: TRBD1; J: TRBJ1-1; size: -; V: TRBV7-9
DNA: TGTGCCAGCAGCCAGAGGGCTCCGAGCACAGATACGCAGTATTTT; CDR3: CASSQRAPSTDTQYF; D: -; J: TRBJ2-3; size: -; V: TRBV14
DNA: TGCAGCGTTACAGGGGGGCAGGGGTCAACTAATGAAAAACTGTTTTTT; CDR3: CSVTGGQGSTNEKLFF; D: TRBD1; J: TRBJ1-4; size: -; V: TRBV29-1
DNA: TGTGCCAGCAGCCCCGGGGTGTGGGCAGTCCAAGAGACCCAGTACTTC; CDR3: CASSPGVWAVQETQYF; D: -; J: TRBJ2-5; size: once; V: TRBV28
DNA: TGTGCCAGCAGTGTTGGCGGGGGGGCGCGGGAGACCCAGTACTTC; CDR3: CASSVGGGARETQYF; D: TRBD2; J: TRBJ2-5; size: -; V: TRBV6-1
DNA: TGTGCCAGCTCGGAGTTCGGTCGGTACGAGCAGTACTTC; CDR3: CASSEFGRYEQYF; D: -; J: TRBJ2-7; size: -; V: TRBV28
DNA: TGTGCCAGCAGCGATCCACCGGGGGGCGGCTATACGAACACTGAAGCTTTCTTT; CDR3: CASSDPPGGGYTNTEAFF; D: -; J: TRBJ1-1; size: -; V: TRBV2
DNA: TGTGCCAGCAGCACGGCGACTAGCGAGCAAGAGACCCAGTACTTC; CDR3: CASSTATSEQETQYF; D: TRBD2; J: TRBJ2-5; size: -; V: TRBV7-9
DNA: TGTGCCTCACGACGACCGGGACAGGGGGTATCGGGGGAGCTGTTTTTT; CDR3: CASRRPGQGVSGELFF; D: TRBD1; J: TRBJ2-2; size: -; V: TRBV28
DNA: TGTGCCAGCAACCAACAGGGGGAAAACACTGAAGCTTTCTTT; CDR3: CASNQQGENTEAFF; D: TRBD1; J: TRBJ1-1; size: -; V: TRBV6-5
DNA: TGTGCCAGCAGCTTAAGGGGCAGCTACAACTATGGCTACACCTTC; CDR3: CASSLRGSYNYGYTF; D: -; J: TRBJ1-2; size: -; V: TRBV5-4
DNA: TGTGCCAGCAGTTACTCGAGGATTCGGGAGACCCAGTACTTC; CDR3: CASSYSRIRETQYF; D: -; J: TRBJ2-5; size: -; V: TRBV6-5
DNA: TGTGCCAGCAGCGTAGCTTACCCTAGCTCTGGAAACACCATATATTTT; CDR3: CASSVAYPSSGNTIYF; D: -; J: TRBJ1-3; size: once; V: TRBV9
DNA: TGTGCCAGCAGCCGGACAGGGTTATTAGAGACCCAGTACTTC; CDR3: CASSRTGLLETQYF; D: TRBD1; J: TRBJ2-5; size: -; V: TRBV14
DNA: TGTGCCAGCAGCTTAAGGGGAGGGAACCTTATGGAGCAGTACTTC; CDR3: CASSLRGGNLMEQYF; D: TRBD2; J: TRBJ2-7; size: -; V: TRBV7-9
DNA: TGTGCCAGCAGCGTAGGAATTAGCGGGGGGACCTCCTACAATGAGCAGTTCTTC; CDR3: CASSVGISGGTSYNEQFF; D: TRBD2; J: TRBJ2-1; size: few; V: TRBV9
DNA: TGCGCCAGCAGCTTGGGAGCCGGAGAGGAGACCCAGTACTTC; CDR3: CASSLGAGEETQYF; D: -; J: TRBJ2-5; size: -; V: TRBV5-1
DNA: TGTGCCAGCAGTGACGGACAGGGACCAGATACGCAGTATTTT; CDR3: CASSDGQGPDTQYF; D: TRBD1; J: TRBJ2-3; size: once; V: TRBV6-1
DNA: TGTGCCAGCAGGGACAGGGGGGAGCTGTTTTTT; CDR3: CASRDRGELFF; D: TRBD1; J: TRBJ2-2; size: -; V: TRBV6-1
DNA: TGTGCCAGTAGGGAGACAGGGGCCAAAGAGACCCAGTACTTC; CDR3: CASRETGAKETQYF; D: TRBD1; J: TRBJ2-5; size: -; V: TRBV19
DNA: TGTGCCAGCAGTGTAGCGGGAGCAGAGACCCAGTACTTC; CDR3: CASSVAGAETQYF; D: TRBD2; J: TRBJ2-5; size: -; V: TRBV11-2
DNA: TGTGCCTGGAGTCCCAGGACAGGGATGGAGAGGGAGCAGTACTTC; CDR3: CAWSPRTGMEREQYF; D: TRBD1; J: TRBJ2-7; size: -; V: TRBV30
DNA: TGTGCCATCAGTGGAGGGACTGAAGCTTTCTTT; CDR3: CAISGGTEAFF; D: -; J: TRBJ1-1; size: -; V: TRBV10-3
DNA: TGTGCCAGCAGCTCTACCGGGACAGGGATAACAGATACGCAGTATTTT; CDR3: CASSSTGTGITDTQYF; D: TRBD1; J: TRBJ2-3; size: -; V: TRBV7-3
DNA: TGTGCCAGCAGCTTTGTGAGGATGAGCTCCTACAATGAGCAGTTCTTC; CDR3: CASSFVRMSSYNEQFF; D: -; J: TRBJ2-1; size: -; V: TRBV7-9
DNA: TGTGCCAGCAGTTACCCTAACGCTGGCGAGCAGTACTTC; CDR3: CASSYPNAGEQYF; D: -; J: TRBJ2-7; size: few; V: TRBV6-6
DNA: TGTGCCAGCAGTTTATTTGGCCGGGGAACATCGAATGAAAAACTGTTTTTT; CDR3: CASSLFGRGTSNEKLFF; D: -; J: TRBJ1-4; size: once; V: TRBV27
DNA: TGTTCCAGCAGCATTGGGACAGGGAGGAATAGCAATCAGCCCCAGCATTTT; CDR3: CSSSIGTGRNSNQPQHF; D: TRBD1; J: TRBJ1-5; size: once; V: TRBV7-9
DNA: TGTGCCAGCTCCCCCGGGACTAGCGGTAACAATGAGCAGTTCTTC; CDR3: CASSPGTSGNNEQFF; D: TRBD2; J: TRBJ2-1; size: -; V: TRBV27
DNA: TGTGCCAGCAGTGAAGCAGGGCCGGGGGGCTACACCTTC; CDR3: CASSEAGPGGYTF; D: -; J: TRBJ1-2; size: once; V: TRBV6-1
DNA: TGTGCCATCAGTGACGGGCGGGGAGGGACTAGCACAGATACGCAGTATTTT; CDR3: CAISDGRGGTSTDTQYF; D: TRBD2; J: TRBJ2-3; size: -; V: TRBV10-3
DNA: TGTGCCAGCAGCTTGGACGCAGGGAGGGATCAGCCCCAGCATTTT; CDR3: CASSLDAGRDQPQHF; D: -; J: TRBJ1-5; size: -; V: TRBV5-8
DNA: TGTGCCAGTAGCCCTACAGGGTGGGGGGGAACAGATACGCAGTATTTT; CDR3: CASSPTGWGGTDTQYF; D: -; J: TRBJ2-3; size: few; V: TRBV19
DNA: TGCGCCAGCAGCTTGACAGGGGGTAGTGAGACCCAGTACTTC; CDR3: CASSLTGGSETQYF; D: TRBD1; J: TRBJ2-5; size: -; V: TRBV5-1
DNA: TGTGCCAGCAGCTTAGGGGGACTCCCGGTGGGTACTGAAGCTTTCTTT; CDR3: CASSLGGLPVGTEAFF; D: -; J: TRBJ1-1; size: -; V: TRBV7-2
DNA: TGTGCCAGTAGCTCTCGACAGAACTCTATGAACACTGAAGCTTTCTTT; CDR3: CASSSRQNSMNTEAFF; D: -; J: TRBJ1-1; size: once; V: TRBV19
DNA: TGTGCCAGCTCACTAAAGACTAGTCCGGGAAATGAGCAGTTCTTC; CDR3: CASSLKTSPGNEQFF; D: -; J: TRBJ2-1; size: -; V: TRBV18
DNA: TGTGCCAGCAGCCCGACAGCTAGCAATCAGCCCCAGCATTTT; CDR3: CASSPTASNQPQHF; D: -; J: TRBJ1-5; size: -; V: TRBV7-2
DNA: TGTGCCAGCAGTCTAGGGGGGGGCAGCGTCAATGAGCAGTTCTTC; CDR3: CASSLGGGSVNEQFF; D: -; J: TRBJ2-1; size: -; V: TRBV6-6